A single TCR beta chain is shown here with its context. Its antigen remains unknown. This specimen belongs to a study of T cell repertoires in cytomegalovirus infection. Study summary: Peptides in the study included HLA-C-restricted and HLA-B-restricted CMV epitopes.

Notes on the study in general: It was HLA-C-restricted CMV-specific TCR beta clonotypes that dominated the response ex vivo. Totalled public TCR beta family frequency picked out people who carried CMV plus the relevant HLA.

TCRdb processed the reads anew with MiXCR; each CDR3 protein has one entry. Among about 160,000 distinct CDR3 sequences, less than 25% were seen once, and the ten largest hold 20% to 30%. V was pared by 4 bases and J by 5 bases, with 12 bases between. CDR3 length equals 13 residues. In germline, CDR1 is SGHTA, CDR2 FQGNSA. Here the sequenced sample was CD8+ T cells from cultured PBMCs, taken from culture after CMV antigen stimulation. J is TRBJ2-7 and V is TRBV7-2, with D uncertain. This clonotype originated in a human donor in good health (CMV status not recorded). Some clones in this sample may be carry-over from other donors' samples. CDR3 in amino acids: CASSSPAFHEQYF. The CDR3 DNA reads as TGTGCCAGCAGCTCTCCTGCATTCCACGAGCAGTACTTC.